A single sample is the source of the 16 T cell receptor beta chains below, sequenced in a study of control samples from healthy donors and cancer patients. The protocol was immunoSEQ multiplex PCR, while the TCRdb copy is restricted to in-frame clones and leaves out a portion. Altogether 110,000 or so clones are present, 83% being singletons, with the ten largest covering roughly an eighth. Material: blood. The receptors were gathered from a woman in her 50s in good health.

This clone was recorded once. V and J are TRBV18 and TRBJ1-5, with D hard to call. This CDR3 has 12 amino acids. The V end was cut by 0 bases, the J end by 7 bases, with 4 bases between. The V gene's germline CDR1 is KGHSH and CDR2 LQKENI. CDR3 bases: TGTGCCAGCTCACCACCGCAACAGCCCCAGCATTTT. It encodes CASSPPQQPQHF.

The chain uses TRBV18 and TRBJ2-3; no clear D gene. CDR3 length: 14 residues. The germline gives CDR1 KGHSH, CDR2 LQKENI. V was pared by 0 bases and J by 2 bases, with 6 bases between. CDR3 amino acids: CASSPPTTTDTQYF. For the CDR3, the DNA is TGTGCCAGCTCACCACCGACCACCACAGATACGCAGTATTTT.

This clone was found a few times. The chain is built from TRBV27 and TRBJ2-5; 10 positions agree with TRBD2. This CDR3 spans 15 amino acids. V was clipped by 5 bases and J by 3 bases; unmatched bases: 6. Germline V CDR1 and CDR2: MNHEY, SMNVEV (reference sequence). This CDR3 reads CASSPLAGEEETQYF. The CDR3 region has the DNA TGTGCCAGCAGTCCCCTAGCGGGAGAGGAAGAGACCCAGTACTTC.

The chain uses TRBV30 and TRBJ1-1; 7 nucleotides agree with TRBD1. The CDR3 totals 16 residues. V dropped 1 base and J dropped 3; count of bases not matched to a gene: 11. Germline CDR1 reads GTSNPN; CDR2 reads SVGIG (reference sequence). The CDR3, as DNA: TGTGCCTGGAGTGGGGCCCGGGCAGGGGGTTACACTGAAGCTTTCTTT. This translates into CAWSGARAGGYTEAFF.

DNA of the CDR3: TGTGCCAGCTCGGGTGGACTAAGCGGGGGCTTAGATACGCAGTATTTT. This sequence encodes CASSGGLSGGLDTQYF. The V call is TRBV18, the J call TRBJ2-3; the match to TRBD2 covers 8 bases. Germline CDR1 reads KGHSH; CDR2 reads LQKENI. J gave up 5 bases and V 6 bases, and 13 bases lay outside the gene matches. CDR3 length: 16 amino acids.

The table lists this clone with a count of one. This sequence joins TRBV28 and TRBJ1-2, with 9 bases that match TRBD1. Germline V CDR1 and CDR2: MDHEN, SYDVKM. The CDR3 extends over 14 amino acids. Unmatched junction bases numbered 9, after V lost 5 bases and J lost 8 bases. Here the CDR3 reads CASSPPDRGGGYTF. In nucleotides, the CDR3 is TGTGCCAGCAGTCCTCCGGACAGGGGAGGCGGCTACACCTTC.

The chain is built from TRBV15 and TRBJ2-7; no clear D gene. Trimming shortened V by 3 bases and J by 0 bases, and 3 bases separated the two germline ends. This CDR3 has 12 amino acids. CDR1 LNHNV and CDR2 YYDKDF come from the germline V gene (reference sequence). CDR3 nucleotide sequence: TGTGCCACCAGCAGGGACTCCTACGAGCAGTACTTC. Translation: CATSRDSYEQYF.

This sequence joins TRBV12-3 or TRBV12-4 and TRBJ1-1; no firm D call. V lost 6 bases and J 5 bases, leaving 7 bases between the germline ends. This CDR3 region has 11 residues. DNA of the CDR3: TGTGCCAGCAGCCCGGGAACTGAAGCTTTCTTT. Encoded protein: CASSPGTEAFF.

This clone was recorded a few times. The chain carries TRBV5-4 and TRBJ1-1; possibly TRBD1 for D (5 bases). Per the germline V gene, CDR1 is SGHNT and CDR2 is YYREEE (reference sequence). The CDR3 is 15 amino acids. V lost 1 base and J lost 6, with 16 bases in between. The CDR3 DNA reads TGTGCCAGCAGCTTGTCATGGATGGGAGGGGCTGAAGCTTTCTTT. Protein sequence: CASSLSWMGGAEAFF.

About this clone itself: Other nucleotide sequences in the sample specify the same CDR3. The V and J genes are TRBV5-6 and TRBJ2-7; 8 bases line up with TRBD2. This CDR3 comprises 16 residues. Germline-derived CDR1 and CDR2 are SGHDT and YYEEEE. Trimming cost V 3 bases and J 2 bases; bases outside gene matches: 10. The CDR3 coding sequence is TGTGCCAGCAGCTATATTGGGACTAGTAATCCCTACGAGCAGTACTTC. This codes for CASSYIGTSNPYEQYF.

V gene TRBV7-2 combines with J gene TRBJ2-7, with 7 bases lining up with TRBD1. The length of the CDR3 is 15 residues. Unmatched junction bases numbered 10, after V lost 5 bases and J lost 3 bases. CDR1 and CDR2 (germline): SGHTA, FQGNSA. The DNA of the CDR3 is TGTGCCAGCAGCCAGGACCCGGGACAGTTCTACGAGCAGTACTTC. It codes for CASSQDPGQFYEQYF.

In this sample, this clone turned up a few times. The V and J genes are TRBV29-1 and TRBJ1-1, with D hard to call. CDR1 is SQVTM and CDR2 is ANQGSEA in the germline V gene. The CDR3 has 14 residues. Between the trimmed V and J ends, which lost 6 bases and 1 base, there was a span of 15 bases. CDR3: CSVPKSLPNTEAFF. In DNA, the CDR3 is TGCAGCGTCCCAAAGTCTCTACCGAACACTGAAGCTTTCTTT.

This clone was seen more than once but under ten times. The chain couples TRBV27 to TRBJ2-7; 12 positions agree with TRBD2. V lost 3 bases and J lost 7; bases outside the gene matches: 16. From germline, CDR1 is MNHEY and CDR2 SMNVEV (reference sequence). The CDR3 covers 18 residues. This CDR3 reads CASSFQGTGLAGGYEQYF. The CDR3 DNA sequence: TGTGCCAGCAGTTTTCAGGGAACCGGGCTAGCGGGGGGGTATGAGCAGTACTTC.

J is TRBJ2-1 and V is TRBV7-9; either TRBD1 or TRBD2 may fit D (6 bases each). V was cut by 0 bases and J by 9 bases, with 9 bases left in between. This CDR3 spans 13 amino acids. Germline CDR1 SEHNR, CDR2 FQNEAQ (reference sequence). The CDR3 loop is CASSLAGGFEQFF. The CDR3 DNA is TGTGCCAGCAGCTTAGCGGGGGGCTTTGAGCAGTTCTTC.

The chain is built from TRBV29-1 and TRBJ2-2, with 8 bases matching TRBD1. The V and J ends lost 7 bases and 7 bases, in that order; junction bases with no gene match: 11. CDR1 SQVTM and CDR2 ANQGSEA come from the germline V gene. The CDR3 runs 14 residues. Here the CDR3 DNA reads TGCAGCGCTAGGACAGGGCATGCAAGCGGGGAGCTGTTTTTT. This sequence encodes CSARTGHASGELFF.

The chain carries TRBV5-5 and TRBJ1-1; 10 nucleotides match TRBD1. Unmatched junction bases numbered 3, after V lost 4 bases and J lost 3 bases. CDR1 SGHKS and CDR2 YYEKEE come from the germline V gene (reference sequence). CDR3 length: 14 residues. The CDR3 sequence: CASSQGQGDTEAFF. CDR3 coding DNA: TGTGCCAGCAGCCAAGGACAGGGGGACACTGAAGCTTTCTTT.